This entry describes one T cell receptor (beta chain). Sequencing relied on a cDNA template that was reverse transcribed from extracted RNA. The protocol was immunoSEQ multiplex PCR, while the TCRdb copy is restricted to in-frame clones and leaves out a portion. This table has about 23,000 clones, around half appearing once. The sample is drawn from a study of CD8+ T cells in alopecia areata. The trim removed 4 bases at V and 3 bases at J, leaving 6 bases unmatched. This CDR3 has 15 amino acids. Germline-derived CDR1 and CDR2 are SGHKS and YYEKEE (reference sequence). This chain links TRBV5-5 with TRBJ2-1; 8 nucleotides match TRBD1. Sample: NKG2D-high CD8+ T cells sorted from blood. The TCR originated in a human donor with alopecia areata. The CDR3 bases are TGTGCCAGCAGCCCCGGGACAGGAGGCTACAATGAGCAGTTCTTC. This sequence encodes CASSPGTGGYNEQFF.